The 29 T cell receptor beta chains presented below share a single source sample, sequenced in a study of blood T cell repertoires in COVID-19. Sequencing used immunoSEQ multiplex PCR; TCRdb keeps in-frame clones, though not all of them. The sample has over 120,000 clones, roughly 82% seen once. Source material: peripheral blood. The source of these receptors is a man in his fifties or sixties with active or convalescent COVID-19.

CDR3 amino acids: CASTGQGRGYTF. The CDR3, as DNA: TGTGCCAGCACTGGACAGGGCCGTGGCTACACCTTC. The rearrangement uses TRBV28 and TRBJ1-2; TRBD1 agrees at 8 bases. CDR3 length: 12 amino acids. Germline values: CDR1 MDHEN, CDR2 SYDVKM. Germline trimming cut 7 bases from V and 7 bases from J; bases unmatched to any gene: 5.

This clone appeared once. The V call is TRBV9, the J call TRBJ2-3, with D maybe TRBD1 (6 bases). Germline V lookup: CDR1 SGDLS, CDR2 YYNGEE. The CDR3 extends over 16 amino acids. Trimming left V 0 bases short and J 4 bases short, with 15 bases between. CDR3 bases: TGTGCCAGCAGCGTAGGCAAGGACAGAAACTCAGATACGCAGTATTTT. Encoded protein: CASSVGKDRNSDTQYF.

The V gene is TRBV10-3, the J gene TRBJ2-2; D may be TRBD1 (5 bases). The V end lost 7 bases, the J end lost 8 bases, and 17 bases lay between the germline ends. Germline V gene lookup returns CDR1 ENHRY and CDR2 SYGVKD. There are 14 residues in the CDR3. The CDR3 DNA reads TGTGCCATCACGGACCAAGAGAGACAGGGGGAGCTGTTTTTT. Its protein is CAITDQERQGELFF.

The V and J genes are TRBV27 and TRBJ1-1, with D possibly being TRBD1 (6 bases). The CDR3 contains 14 residues. Germline V CDR1 and CDR2: MNHEY, SMNVEV (reference sequence). Trimming took off 4 bases at V and 6 bases at J, with 15 bases between the two ends. CDR3 bases: TGTGCCAGCAGTTACCGACAGGTGGTCTCTGAAGCTTTCTTT. It codes for CASSYRQVVSEAFF.

The chain uses TRBV30 and TRBJ2-1; D unclear. Germline V gives CDR1 GTSNPN, CDR2 SVGIG (reference sequence). The CDR3 is made up of 14 amino acids. Trimming stripped 4 bases from V and 0 bases from J, with 10 bases between. The CDR3 bases are TGTGCCTGGACACCGGCTAGCTCCTACAATGAGCAGTTCTTC. Its translation is CAWTPASSYNEQFF.

This clone was found a few times. The chain is built from TRBV10-1 and TRBJ1-1; 10 bases map to TRBD1. The CDR3 contains 17 residues. Germline V gene data show CDR1 as WNHNN and CDR2 as SYGVQD (reference sequence). J was trimmed by 4 bases and V by 6 bases; bases with no gene match: 14. CDR3 in DNA: TGCGCCAGCAGCTCCGGGACAGGGGCTGGTGGTGTCACTGAAGCTTTCTTT. This translates into CASSSGTGAGGVTEAFF.

This clone appeared a single time. The V gene is TRBV12-3 or TRBV12-4, the J gene TRBJ1-4; 7 bases match TRBD1. The V segment lost 6 bases and the J segment 4 bases; nucleotides outside the gene matches: 2. The CDR3 contains 13 residues. CDR3 bases: TGTGCCAGCAGGGACAGGTATAATGAAAAACTGTTTTTT. This translates into CASRDRYNEKLFF.

The rearrangement links TRBV11-3 to TRBJ2-3; TRBD2 matches at 9 bases. Trimming at V came to 2 bases and at J to 1 base, leaving 4 bases not matched to a gene. Germline CDR1 reads SGHNT; CDR2 reads YENEEA. This CDR3 region has 16 residues. DNA for the CDR3: TGTGCCAGCAGCTTACCAGAGCGGGGGGGCACAGATACGCAGTATTTT. Amino acids: CASSLPERGGTDTQYF.

The genes are TRBV12-3 or TRBV12-4 and TRBJ1-2, with D unclear. The CDR3 runs to 12 residues. V gave up 5 bases and J gave up 4 bases, with 8 bases separating them. CDR3 nucleotides: TGTGCCAGCAGTCCTGGACTCTATGGCTACACCTTC. This sequence encodes CASSPGLYGYTF.

The chain links TRBV6-2 or TRBV6-3 to TRBJ2-7, with no clear D. The CDR3 totals 12 residues. Germline V lookup: CDR1 MNHEY, CDR2 SVGEGT. V lost 6 bases, J lost 3 bases, and 9 bases lay in between. The DNA for the CDR3 is TGTGCCAGCAGCGGGCTCAACTACGAGCAGTACTTC. This sequence encodes CASSGLNYEQYF.

The chain has TRBV2 and TRBJ1-4, with 10 bases fitting TRBD1. The V gene's germline CDR1 is SNHLY and CDR2 FYNNEI. This CDR3 region has 14 residues. J lost 6 bases, V lost 8 bases, and 6 bases had no gene match. CDR3 nucleotide sequence: TGTGCCAGCGAAGACAGGGGGCTAGATGAAAAACTGTTTTTT. It encodes CASEDRGLDEKLFF.

CDR3 region: CASSKRQGSETQYF. The CDR3 bases are TGCGCCAGCAGCAAGAGACAGGGCTCGGAGACCCAGTACTTC. The V call is TRBV5-1, the J call TRBJ2-5, with 7 bases aligning to TRBD1. Per germline, CDR1 SGHRS and CDR2 YFSETQ. The CDR3 contains 14 residues. J lost 5 bases, V lost 4 bases, and 8 bases had no gene match. Variable domain in full (rest from reference TRBV5-1 and TRBJ2-5): KAGVTQTPRYLIKTRGQQVTLSCSPISGHRSVSWYQQTPGQGLQFLFEYFSETQRNKGNFPGRFSGRQFSNSRSEMNVSTLELGDSALYLCASSKRQGSETQYFGPGTRLLVL.

This chain's CDR3 is CASRMGRGRDGQPQHF. The CDR3 coding sequence is TGTGCCAGTAGAATGGGGCGGGGGCGAGATGGTCAGCCCCAGCATTTT. The chain couples TRBV19 to TRBJ1-5; tentative D call: TRBD1 (6 bases). Germline V gene sequence: CDR1 LNHDA, CDR2 SQIVND (reference sequence). The V end lost 6 bases, the J end lost 6 bases, and 21 bases lay between the germline ends. The CDR3 is 16 amino acids.

In nucleotides, the CDR3 is TGTGCCAGCAGCTTTGGACAGGGGGCTGTACAAGAGACCCAGTACTTC. Translating it yields CASSFGQGAVQETQYF. V usage is TRBV11-2 and J usage is TRBJ2-5; 11 positions agree with TRBD1. The germline V gene encodes CDR1 SGHAT and CDR2 FQNNGV. There are 16 residues in the CDR3. V was pared by 3 bases and J by 2 bases, with 5 bases of the junction left unmatched. Using reference TRBV11-2 and TRBJ2-5 for the parts outside the CDR3, the full variable domain is EAGVAQSPRYKIIEKRQSVAFWCNPISGHATLYWYQQILGQGPKLLIQFQNNGVVDDSQLPKDRFSAERLKGVDSTLKIQPAKLEDSAVYLCASSFGQGAVQETQYFGPGTRLLVL.

The chain joins TRBV27 to TRBJ1-2; the D is unclear. Germline CDR1 reads MNHEY; CDR2 reads SMNVEV (reference sequence). This CDR3 spans 13 amino acids. V was cut by 0 bases and J by 7 bases, with 9 bases left in between. The CDR3 DNA reads TGTGCCAGCAGTTTATCGATTGGGCGTGGCTACACCTTC. This gives the protein CASSLSIGRGYTF.

The gene calls are TRBV10-3 and TRBJ1-1; no firm D call. The CDR3 runs to 14 residues. The ends were cut back, 3 bases at V and 3 bases at J, with 11 bases in the middle. Germline CDR1 is ENHRY and CDR2 is SYGVKD. The DNA of the CDR3 is TGTGCCATCAGTGAACCAGGTACGGACACTGAAGCTTTCTTT. It specifies CAISEPGTDTEAFF.

The V gene is TRBV7-9, the J gene TRBJ2-3, with D perhaps TRBD2 (6 bases). Germline V lookup: CDR1 SEHNR, CDR2 FQNEAQ (reference sequence). The V end was cut by 2 bases, the J end by 8 bases, with 14 bases between. The CDR3 is 14 amino acids. The CDR3 spells CASSLTGEVSTQYF. The CDR3 DNA reads TGTGCCAGCAGCTTAACGGGAGAGGTCAGTACGCAGTATTTT.

The rearrangement links TRBV6-5 to TRBJ1-2; D is perhaps TRBD1 (5 bases). CDR3 length: 11 amino acids. CDR1 and CDR2 from the germline V gene are MNHEY and SVGAGI. CDR3 DNA: TGTGACAACACAAGGGGCGGGAAGCACACCTTC. Protein product: CDNTRGGKHTF.

CDR3 DNA: TGTGCCAGCAGCCATACCGGGACAAGGGCCTACGAGCAGTACTTC. Amino acids: CASSHTGTRAYEQYF. The gene calls are TRBV3-1 (or the pseudogene TRBV3-2) and TRBJ2-7; tentative D call: TRBD1 (6 bases). The CDR3 consists of 15 residues. Trimming removed 3 bases at V and 2 bases at J, with 14 bases between. The germline V gene encodes CDR1 LGHDT and CDR2 YNNKEL (reference sequence).

The chain couples TRBV6-1 to TRBJ2-3, with 8 nucleotides matching TRBD1. This CDR3 has 15 residues. Unmatched junction bases numbered 3, after V lost 3 bases and J lost 1 base. From germline, CDR1 is MNHNS and CDR2 SASEGT. This CDR3 reads CASSDRDRRTDTQYF. CDR3 DNA: TGTGCCAGCAGTGACCGGGACAGGCGCACAGATACGCAGTATTTT.

CDR3 coding DNA: TGTGCCAGCAGCTTATCTTTTCAGGAGACCCAGTACTTC. Protein sequence: CASSLSFQETQYF. The chain joins TRBV7-9 to TRBJ2-5, with D unclear. The CDR3 has 13 amino acids. The V end was cut by 2 bases, the J end by 5 bases, with 9 bases between. Germline CDR1 SEHNR, CDR2 FQNEAQ (reference sequence).

The CDR3 region is CASSQVGTEETQYF. CDR3 sequence (DNA): TGCGCCAGCAGCCAAGTTGGTACTGAGGAGACCCAGTACTTC. The chain has TRBV4-1 and TRBJ2-5; D gene uncertain. From germline, CDR1 is MGHRA and CDR2 YSYEKL. The CDR3 is 14 amino acids. Trimming stripped 1 base from V and 5 bases from J, with 11 bases between.

The chain combines TRBV5-4 with TRBJ1-3, with no clear D. The length of the CDR3 is 14 residues. V gave up 0 bases and J gave up 3 bases, with 7 bases separating them. Germline V gives CDR1 SGHNT, CDR2 YYREEE (reference sequence). CDR3 loop: CASSLGAGGNTIYF. Here the CDR3 DNA reads TGTGCCAGCAGCTTGGGGGCGGGTGGAAACACCATATATTTT.

J is TRBJ1-2 and V is TRBV27, with TRBD1 matching 8 bases. V lost 5 bases to trimming and J lost 4 bases; unmatched junction nucleotides: 6. Germline CDR1 reads MNHEY; CDR2 reads SMNVEV (reference sequence). The CDR3 is 14 residues long. The CDR3 loop is CASSPDRVGYGYTF. The DNA of the CDR3 is TGTGCCAGCAGTCCGGACAGGGTGGGCTATGGCTACACCTTC.

The gene calls are TRBV4-1 and TRBJ2-7; 7 bases align to TRBD1. V shed 1 base, J shed 2 bases, and the junction held 5 bases outside the gene matches. From germline, CDR1 is MGHRA and CDR2 YSYEKL. The CDR3 runs 15 residues. The DNA for the CDR3 is TGCGCCAGCAGCCAAGTCGACAGGGTCACCTACGAGCAGTACTTC. Its translation is CASSQVDRVTYEQYF.

The chain is built from TRBV6-5 and TRBJ2-5; 11 nucleotides agree with TRBD1. From germline, CDR1 is MNHEY and CDR2 SVGAGI. There are 15 residues in the CDR3. V lost 4 bases and J lost 2; bases outside the gene matches: 3. The CDR3 loop reads CASSWGQGGQETQYF. DNA for the CDR3: TGTGCCAGCAGTTGGGGACAGGGGGGACAAGAGACCCAGTACTTC.

The rearrangement uses TRBV5-4 and TRBJ2-7; the match to TRBD2 covers 9 bases. The V gene's germline CDR1 is SGHNT and CDR2 YYREEE (reference sequence). The CDR3 sequence is 14 residues long. Losses at the gene ends were 3 bases for V and 0 bases for J; bases not matched to a gene: 1. DNA for the CDR3: TGTGCCAGCAGCTCTAGCGGGGCCTCCTACGAGCAGTACTTC. It encodes CASSSSGASYEQYF.

V is TRBV4-3 and J is TRBJ2-7; maybe TRBD2 (6 bases). The ends were cut back, 0 bases at V and 0 bases at J, with 9 bases in the middle. Looked up from germline, CDR1 is LGHNA and CDR2 is YSLEER. This CDR3 region has 15 residues. For the CDR3, the DNA is TGCGCCAGCAGCCAAGAGGCGGGATACTCCTACGAGCAGTACTTC. This encodes CASSQEAGYSYEQYF.

This chain connects TRBV5-6 to TRBJ2-1; weak D call: TRBD2 (5 bases). Trimming removed 4 bases from V and 2 bases from J, with 10 bases in between. The CDR3 covers 14 residues. The V gene's germline CDR1 is SGHDT and CDR2 YYEEEE. CDR3 loop: CASSMGRAYNEQFF. CDR3 DNA sequence: TGTGCCAGCAGCATGGGGAGAGCCTACAATGAGCAGTTCTTC.